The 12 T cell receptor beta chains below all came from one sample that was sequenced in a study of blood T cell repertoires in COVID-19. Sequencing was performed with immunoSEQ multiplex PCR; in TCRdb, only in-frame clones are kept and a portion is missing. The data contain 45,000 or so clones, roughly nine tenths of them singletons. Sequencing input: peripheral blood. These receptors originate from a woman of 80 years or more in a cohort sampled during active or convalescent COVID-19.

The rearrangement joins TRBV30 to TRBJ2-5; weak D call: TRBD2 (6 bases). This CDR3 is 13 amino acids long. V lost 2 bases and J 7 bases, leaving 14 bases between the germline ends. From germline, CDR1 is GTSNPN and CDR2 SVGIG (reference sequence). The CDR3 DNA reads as TGTGCCTGGAGTTCCGGGGTGGGGGGGACCCAGTACTTC. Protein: CAWSSGVGGTQYF.

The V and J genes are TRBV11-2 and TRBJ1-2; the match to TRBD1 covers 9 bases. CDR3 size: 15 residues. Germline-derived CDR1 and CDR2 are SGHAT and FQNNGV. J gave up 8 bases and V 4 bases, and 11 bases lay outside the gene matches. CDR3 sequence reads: CASSSTGTGLKGYTF. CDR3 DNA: TGTGCCAGCAGCTCCACCGGGACAGGGTTAAAGGGCTACACCTTC.

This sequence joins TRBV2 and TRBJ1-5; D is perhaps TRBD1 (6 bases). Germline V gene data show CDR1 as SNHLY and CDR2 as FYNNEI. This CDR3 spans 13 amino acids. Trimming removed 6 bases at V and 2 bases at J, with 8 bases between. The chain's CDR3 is CASRWTGNQPQHF. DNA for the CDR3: TGTGCCAGCAGATGGACAGGCAATCAGCCCCAGCATTTT.

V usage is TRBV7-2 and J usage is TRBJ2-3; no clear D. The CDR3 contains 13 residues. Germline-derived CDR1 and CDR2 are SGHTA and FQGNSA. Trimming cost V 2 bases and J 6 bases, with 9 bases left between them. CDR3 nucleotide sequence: TGTGCCAGCAGCTTAACTATTTCCGATACGCAGTATTTT. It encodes CASSLTISDTQYF.

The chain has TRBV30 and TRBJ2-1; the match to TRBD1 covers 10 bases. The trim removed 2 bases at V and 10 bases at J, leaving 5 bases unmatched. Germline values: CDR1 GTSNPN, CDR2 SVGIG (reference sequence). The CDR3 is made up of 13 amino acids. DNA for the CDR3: TGTGCCTGGAGTAAGGACAGGGGGTTAGAGCAGTTCTTC. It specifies CAWSKDRGLEQFF.

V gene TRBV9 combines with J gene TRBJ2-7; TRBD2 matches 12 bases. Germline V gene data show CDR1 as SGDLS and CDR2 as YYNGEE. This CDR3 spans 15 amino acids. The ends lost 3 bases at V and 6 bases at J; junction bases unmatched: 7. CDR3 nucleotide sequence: TGTGCCAGCAGCGCCCTAGCGGGAGGGCCAGGCGAGCAGTACTTC. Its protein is CASSALAGGPGEQYF.

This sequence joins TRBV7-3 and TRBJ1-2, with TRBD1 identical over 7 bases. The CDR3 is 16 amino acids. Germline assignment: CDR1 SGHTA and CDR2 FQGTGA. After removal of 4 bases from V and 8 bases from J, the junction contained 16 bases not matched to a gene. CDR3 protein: CASSSIPLDRHSGYTF. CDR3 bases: TGTGCCAGCAGCTCGATACCTCTGGACAGGCATAGCGGCTACACCTTC.

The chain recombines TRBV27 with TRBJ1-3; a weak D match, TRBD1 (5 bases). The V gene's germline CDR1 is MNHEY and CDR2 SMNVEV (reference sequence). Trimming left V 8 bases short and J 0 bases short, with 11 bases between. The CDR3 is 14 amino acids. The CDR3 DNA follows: TGTGCCAGCCGGAGACAGCTCTCTGGAAACACCATATATTTT. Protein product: CASRRQLSGNTIYF.

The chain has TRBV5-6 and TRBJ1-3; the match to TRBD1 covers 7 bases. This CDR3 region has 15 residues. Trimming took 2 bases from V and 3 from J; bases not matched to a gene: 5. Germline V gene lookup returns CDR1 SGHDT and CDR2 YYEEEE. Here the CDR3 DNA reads TGTGCCAGCAGCTTACACAGGGGAGGTGGAAACACCATATATTTT. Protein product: CASSLHRGGGNTIYF.

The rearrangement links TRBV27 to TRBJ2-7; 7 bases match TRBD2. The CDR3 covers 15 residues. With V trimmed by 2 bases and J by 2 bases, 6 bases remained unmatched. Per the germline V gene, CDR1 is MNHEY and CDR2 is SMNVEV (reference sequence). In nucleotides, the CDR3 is TGTGCCAGCAGTTTAGTCGGGACTACCCCCTACGAGCAGTACTTC. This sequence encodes CASSLVGTTPYEQYF.

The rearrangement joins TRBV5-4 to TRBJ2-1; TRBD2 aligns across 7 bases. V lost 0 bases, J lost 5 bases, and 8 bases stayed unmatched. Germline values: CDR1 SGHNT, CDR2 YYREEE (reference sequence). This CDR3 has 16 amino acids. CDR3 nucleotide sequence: TGTGCCAGCAGCTTGGTTCGGGGAGGGCTGGACAATGAGCAGTTCTTC. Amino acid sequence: CASSLVRGGLDNEQFF.

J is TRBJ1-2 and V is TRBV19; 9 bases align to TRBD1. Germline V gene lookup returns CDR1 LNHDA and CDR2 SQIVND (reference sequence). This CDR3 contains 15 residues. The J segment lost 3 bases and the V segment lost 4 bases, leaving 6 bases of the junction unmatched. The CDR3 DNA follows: TGTGCCAGTAGTACCGGGACAGGGAAGTACTATGGCTACACCTTC. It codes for CASSTGTGKYYGYTF.